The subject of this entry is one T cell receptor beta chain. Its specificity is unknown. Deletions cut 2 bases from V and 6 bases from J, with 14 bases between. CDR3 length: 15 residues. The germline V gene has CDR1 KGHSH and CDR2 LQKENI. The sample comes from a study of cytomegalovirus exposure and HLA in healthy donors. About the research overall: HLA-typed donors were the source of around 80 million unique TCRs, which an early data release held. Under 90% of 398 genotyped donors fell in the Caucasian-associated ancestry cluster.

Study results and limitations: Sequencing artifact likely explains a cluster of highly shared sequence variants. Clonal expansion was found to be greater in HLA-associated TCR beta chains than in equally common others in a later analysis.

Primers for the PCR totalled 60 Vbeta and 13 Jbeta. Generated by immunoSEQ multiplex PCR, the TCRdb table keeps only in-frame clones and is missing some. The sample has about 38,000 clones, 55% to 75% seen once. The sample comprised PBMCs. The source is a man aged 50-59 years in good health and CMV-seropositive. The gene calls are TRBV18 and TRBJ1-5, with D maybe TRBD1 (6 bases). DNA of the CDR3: TGTGCCAGCTCACCAATGGGGACAATAAGTCAGCCCCAGCATTTT. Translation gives CASSPMGTISQPQHF.